The 18 T cell receptor beta chains in this list originate from one sample, sequenced in a study of graft-versus-host responses after intestinal transplantation. Assay: immunoSEQ multiplex PCR; the TCRdb copy retains only in-frame clones and omits some. Of some 110,000 clones in the sample, approximately 92% are singletons; the top ten hold roughly 0.24%. Antigen specificity for these receptors is unknown. The material sequenced was unstimulated CD4+ T cells sorted from spleen or lymph node cells, taken before transplant. The receptors were gathered from a human donor who was the organ donor for an intestinal transplant.

The chain is built from TRBV19 and TRBJ1-4; 7 bases line up with TRBD1. From germline, CDR1 is LNHDA and CDR2 SQIVND (reference sequence). The CDR3 contains 13 residues. The ends lost 7 bases at V and 3 bases at J; junction bases unmatched: 2. The CDR3 sequence: CASNRGANEKLFF. CDR3 nucleotides: TGTGCCAGTAACAGGGGTGCTAATGAAAAACTGTTTTTT.

The V gene is TRBV6-6, the J gene TRBJ2-6, with D perhaps matching TRBD1 (5 bases). The CDR3 has 14 amino acids. CDR1 is MNHNY, CDR2 SVGAGI, per germline (reference sequence). V was clipped by 7 bases and J by 11 bases, with 18 bases between them. The DNA for the CDR3 is TGTGCCAGCATGGGGCGTTCTGGTGGCGACGTCCTGACTTTC. It is translated as CASMGRSGGDVLTF.

On this clone: Other DNA sequences in this sample translate to the same CDR3. The chain combines TRBV18 with TRBJ1-5; 7 bases match TRBD1. The CDR3 length is 13 residues. Losses at the gene ends were 6 bases for V and 5 bases for J; bases not matched to a gene: 4. Looked up from germline, CDR1 is KGHSH and CDR2 is LQKENI. Here the CDR3 reads CASSQGGDQPQHF. The DNA for the CDR3 is TGTGCCAGCTCGCAGGGGGGGGATCAGCCCCAGCATTTT.

This clone was seen once. V and J are TRBV4-2 and TRBJ1-1, with no clear D. The V and J ends lost 4 bases and 0 bases respectively, with 12 bases between them. The CDR3 covers 15 residues. In germline, CDR1 is LGHNA, CDR2 YNFKEQ. CDR3 DNA: TGTGCCAGCAGCCCCCACCCCCAAGTGAACACTGAAGCTTTCTTT. Its translation is CASSPHPQVNTEAFF.

The chain couples TRBV7-6 to TRBJ2-2, with no clear D. V lost 7 bases, J lost 7 bases, and 16 bases lay in between. Germline CDR1 reads SGHVS; CDR2 reads FNYEAQ. The CDR3 has 14 residues. Written as DNA, the CDR3 is TGTGCCAGCATCCAGACAATGTCGGTCGGGGAGCTGTTTTTT. Translated, it gives CASIQTMSVGELFF.

The chain employs TRBV6-1 and TRBJ1-5; 9 nucleotides agree with TRBD1. CDR1 and CDR2 from the germline V gene are MNHNS and SASEGT. Unmatched junction bases numbered 1, after V lost 6 bases and J lost 7 bases. The CDR3 totals 12 residues. Written as DNA, the CDR3 is TGTGCCAGCAGGACAGGGGGACAGCCCCAGCATTTT. It yields the protein CASRTGGQPQHF.

The sample holds a few counts of this clone. V usage is TRBV5-1 and J usage is TRBJ2-3; 7 positions match TRBD2. The ends lost 0 bases at V and 4 bases at J; junction bases unmatched: 5. CDR3 size: 15 residues. Germline CDR1 is SGHRS and CDR2 is YFSETQ. CDR3 protein: CASSLEVAGSDTQYF. CDR3 nucleotides: TGCGCCAGCAGCTTGGAGGTAGCGGGTTCAGATACGCAGTATTTT.

This clone was observed a single time. This chain uses TRBV9 with TRBJ2-2; no definite D call. V lost 6 bases, J lost 7 bases, and 10 bases lay in between. Germline assignment: CDR1 SGDLS and CDR2 YYNGEE. The CDR3 consists of 12 residues. The CDR3 protein is CASNRFGGELFF. CDR3 bases: TGTGCCAGCAACAGATTTGGCGGGGAGCTGTTTTTT.

The chain uses TRBV25-1 and TRBJ2-1, with TRBD2 as a possible D gene (6 bases). Trimming removed 1 base from V and 9 bases from J, with 13 bases in between. There are 14 residues in the CDR3. Germline V gives CDR1 MGHDK, CDR2 SYGVNS. This chain's CDR3 is CASSEFGGYGEQFF. CDR3 DNA: TGTGCCAGCAGTGAATTCGGAGGGTACGGTGAGCAGTTCTTC.

V is TRBV9 and J is TRBJ2-3; 10 nucleotides match TRBD1. Germline loops: CDR1 SGDLS, CDR2 YYNGEE. This CDR3 region has 15 residues. V trimming: 4 bases; J trimming: 4 bases; junction bases outside the gene matches: 6. CDR3 region: CASSFRDRGPDTQYF. The CDR3 DNA reads TGTGCCAGCAGCTTCCGGGACAGGGGACCAGATACGCAGTATTTT.

This rearrangement joins TRBV18 to TRBJ2-1, with 8 bases that match TRBD2. The V segment lost 3 bases and the J segment 7 bases; nucleotides outside the gene matches: 5. The CDR3 has 14 residues. Per the germline V gene, CDR1 is KGHSH and CDR2 is LQKENI. This chain's CDR3 is CASSPLAGLNEQFF. CDR3 in DNA: TGTGCCAGCTCACCGCTAGCGGGCTTGAATGAGCAGTTCTTC.

The V call is TRBV18, the J call TRBJ2-7; the match to TRBD1 covers 9 bases. This CDR3 has 15 residues. CDR1 and CDR2 from the germline V gene are KGHSH and LQKENI. Trimming cost V 0 bases and J 3 bases; bases outside gene matches: 3. Here the CDR3 DNA reads TGTGCCAGCTCACCACCCACAGGGGGCTTCTACGAGCAGTACTTC. It translates to CASSPPTGGFYEQYF. Supplemented by reference TRBV18 and TRBJ2-7, the full variable domain reads NAGVMQNPRHLVRRRGQEARLRCSPMKGHSHVYWYRQLPEEGLKFMVYLQKENIIDESGMPKERFSAEFPKEGPSILRIQQVVRGDSAAYFCASSPPTGGFYEQYFGPGTRLTVT.

This clone was found a few times. The genes are TRBV5-6 and TRBJ2-3; the D is unclear. V lost 2 bases to trimming and J lost 6 bases, with 13 bases between them. This CDR3 region has 14 residues. Germline V CDR1 and CDR2: SGHDT, YYEEEE. The CDR3 bases are TGTGCCAGCAGCTTAGGTCGGAGCAGGGATACGCAGTATTTT. Its translation: CASSLGRSRDTQYF.

The chain links TRBV29-1 to TRBJ2-7; D not certain. The germline V gene has CDR1 SQVTM and CDR2 ANQGSEA. The CDR3 extends over 12 amino acids. V gave up 1 base and J gave up 2 bases, with 6 bases separating them. The CDR3 reads CSVEATTYEQYF. CDR3 nucleotides: TGCAGCGTTGAAGCTACAACCTACGAGCAGTACTTC.

V is TRBV5-6 and J is TRBJ2-3, with 7 nucleotides matching TRBD2. The CDR3 runs to 14 residues. V was clipped by 4 bases and J by 4 bases; unmatched bases: 6. The germline V gene has CDR1 SGHDT and CDR2 YYEEEE. The CDR3 loop is CASSGRAVPDTQYF. The CDR3 bases are TGTGCCAGCAGCGGGAGGGCAGTGCCAGATACGCAGTATTTT.

Worth noting for this clone: At one of its ends the junction is not consistent with the germline gene, which may arise from a read error. The chain has TRBV6-5 and TRBJ2-7, with a weak D call TRBD1 (5 bases). The CDR3 sequence is 14 residues long. CDR1 is MNHEY and CDR2 is SVGAGI in the germline V gene. The CDR3 is CAGSVFPTGYEQYF. The CDR3 bases are TGTGCCGGCAGTGTATTCCCTACAGGCTACGAGCAGTACTTC.

The chain uses TRBV10-2 and TRBJ1-1; D remains ambiguous. The CDR3 contains 12 residues. Trimming stripped 6 bases from V and 1 base from J, with 6 bases between. CDR1 is WSHSY and CDR2 is SAAADI in the germline V gene. CDR3 nucleotides: TGCGCCAGCAGGACACCGAACACTGAAGCTTTCTTT. It specifies CASRTPNTEAFF.

This sequence joins TRBV6-5 and TRBJ1-1; D gene unclear. The germline V gene has CDR1 MNHEY and CDR2 SVGAGI. V was shortened by 4 bases and J by 1 base, with 4 bases between the two germline ends. The CDR3 loop spans 12 amino acids. CDR3 nucleotide sequence: TGTGCCAGCAGTTTCAAGAACACTGAAGCTTTCTTT. Residues: CASSFKNTEAFF.